The 15 T cell receptor beta chains reported below all come from one sample, sequenced in a study of blood T cell repertoires in COVID-19 (dated by TCRdb to 2019 to 2021). Preparation of the library involved the immunoSEQ multiplex PCR assay. In its TCRdb copy, this immuneACCESS table keeps in-frame sequences only and misses some clones. Where compared with another copy, unresolved V genes explain less than half of these, and the others have no known cause. For this sample the table gives hundreds of thousands of clones, of which around 91% were detected only once. Less than 1.2% of the sample comes from the top ten. The sequencing input was PBMCs or T cells enriched from blood (not recorded which). Receptors originate from a young man who had recovered from COVID-19.

With respect to this clone: This sample also contains other DNA sequences that code for the same CDR3. The chain has TRBV5-1 and TRBJ2-7; 7 bases are a match to TRBD1. The CDR3 totals 13 residues. Germline V gene lookup returns CDR1 SGHRS and CDR2 YFSETQ. After removal of 4 bases from V and 2 bases from J, the junction contained 3 bases not matched to a gene. CDR3 in amino acids: CASSPGTAYEQYF. The CDR3 DNA follows: TGCGCCAGCAGCCCCGGGACAGCCTACGAGCAGTACTTC.

The chain carries TRBV19 and TRBJ1-2; weak D call: TRBD1 (6 bases). The CDR3 consists of 15 residues. The ends were cut back, 6 bases at V and 6 bases at J, with 20 bases in the middle. The germline V gene has CDR1 LNHDA and CDR2 SQIVND (reference sequence). Here the CDR3 DNA reads TGTGCCAGTAGCAGTCCCTACCGGGACAATGATGGCTACACCTTC. Translation gives CASSSPYRDNDGYTF.

V and J are TRBV6-5 and TRBJ2-3, with TRBD2 identical over 7 bases. CDR3 size: 15 residues. V lost 2 bases and J lost 1; bases outside the gene matches: 3. The germline gives CDR1 MNHEY, CDR2 SVGAGI. CDR3 nucleotide sequence: TGTGCCAGCAGTTACACTAGCGTACGCACAGATACGCAGTATTTT. This translates into CASSYTSVRTDTQYF.

This clone was picked up one time. The chain carries TRBV2 and TRBJ1-1; the match to TRBD1 covers 9 bases. Trimming removed 6 bases from V and 4 bases from J; junction bases left unmatched: 3. Germline lookup yields CDR1 SNHLY and CDR2 FYNNEI. The CDR3 is 13 residues long. CDR3 nucleotide sequence: TGTGCCAGCAGCTTGACAGGGGGCACTGAAGCTTTCTTT. The encoded protein is CASSLTGGTEAFF.

This clone came up once. The chain has TRBV5-1 and TRBJ2-1; 7 bases agree with TRBD2. The CDR3 has 16 residues. Germline V gives CDR1 SGHRS, CDR2 YFSETQ. The V segment lost 3 bases and the J segment 3 bases; nucleotides outside the gene matches: 9. In nucleotides, the CDR3 is TGCGCCAGCAGCTCCCCTCCGGGACTACGCTACAATGAGCAGTTCTTC. Protein product: CASSSPPGLRYNEQFF.

The rearrangement joins TRBV28 to TRBJ2-1; no clear D. The CDR3 has 12 residues. CDR1 is MDHEN, CDR2 SYDVKM, per germline. The V end was cut by 7 bases, the J end by 4 bases, with 8 bases between. The CDR3 reads CASIGQYNEQFF. CDR3 sequence (DNA): TGTGCCAGCATTGGGCAATACAATGAGCAGTTCTTC. The full variable domain, in which reference TRBV28 and TRBJ2-1 provide the parts outside the CDR3, is DVKVTQSSRYLVKRTGEKVFLECVQDMDHENMFWYRQDPGLGLRLIYFSYDVKMKEKGDIPEGYSVSREKKERFSLILESASTNQTSMYLCASIGQYNEQFFGPGTRLTVL.

The CDR3 here is CASSQDRLAQETQYF. The CDR3 DNA sequence: TGTGCCAGCAGCCAAGATCGCCTAGCCCAAGAGACCCAGTACTTC. This chain joins TRBV4-2 and TRBJ2-5, with a weak D call TRBD2 (5 bases). V was pared by 0 bases and J by 1 base, with 9 bases between. Looked up from germline, CDR1 is LGHNA and CDR2 is YNFKEQ. The CDR3 is 15 amino acids.

V usage is TRBV9 and J usage is TRBJ2-7; D possibly corresponds to TRBD2 (5 bases). Germline V gene sequence: CDR1 SGDLS, CDR2 YYNGEE. V shed 2 bases and J shed 0 bases, with 15 bases lying between them. The CDR3 covers 16 residues. The CDR3 DNA reads TGTGCCAGCAGCGTGGGTCATCTAGCATACTCCTACGAGCAGTACTTC. As protein: CASSVGHLAYSYEQYF.

The chain combines TRBV5-6 with TRBJ1-1; D remains unclear. CDR3 length: 14 amino acids. V was cut by 4 bases and J by 7 bases, with 17 bases left in between. Germline V CDR1 and CDR2: SGHDT, YYEEEE. The CDR3 nucleotides read TGTGCCAGCAGCCCAATCCCGGGGAGCGGTGAAGCTTTCTTT. Protein: CASSPIPGSGEAFF.

The V gene is TRBV15, the J gene TRBJ1-1; TRBD1 is a possible D gene (5 bases). Trimming cost V 5 bases and J 8 bases, with 9 bases left between them. Per the germline V gene, CDR1 is LNHNV and CDR2 is YYDKDF (reference sequence). The CDR3 spans 11 residues. CDR3 in amino acids: CATSGYREAFF. The CDR3, as DNA: TGTGCCACCAGCGGATACAGGGAAGCTTTCTTT.

The chain joins TRBV27 to TRBJ1-5; TRBD1 matches at 10 bases. CDR3 size: 17 residues. V gave up 5 bases and J gave up 0 bases; unmatched junction bases: 7. Looked up from germline, CDR1 is MNHEY and CDR2 is SMNVEV (reference sequence). The CDR3 spells CASSPGTGVNSNQPQHF. Written as DNA, the CDR3 is TGTGCCAGCAGTCCTGGGACAGGGGTAAATAGCAATCAGCCCCAGCATTTT.

The V gene is TRBV15, the J gene TRBJ2-7; the match to TRBD1 covers 7 bases. CDR3 size: 13 residues. V shed 7 bases and J 6 bases; nucleotides not matched to a gene: 9. The V gene's germline CDR1 is LNHNV and CDR2 YYDKDF (reference sequence). CDR3 amino acids: CATNELGTAEQYF. The CDR3, as DNA: TGTGCCACCAATGAGCTCGGGACAGCCGAGCAGTACTTC.

The chain is built from TRBV19 and TRBJ1-4, with 9 bases lining up with TRBD1. Trimming took 9 bases from V and 5 from J; bases not matched to a gene: 13. Per germline, CDR1 LNHDA and CDR2 SQIVND (reference sequence). This CDR3 is 16 amino acids long. CDR3 nucleotides: TGTGCCAGCAACGACCCGGGACAGGGATCCAATGAAAAACTGTTTTTT. This sequence encodes CASNDPGQGSNEKLFF.

The chain recombines TRBV9 with TRBJ1-2; 9 nucleotides agree with TRBD1. The CDR3 is 15 amino acids. V dropped 0 bases and J dropped 6; count of bases not matched to a gene: 6. CDR1 and CDR2 from the germline V gene are SGDLS and YYNGEE. CDR3 region: CASSVGGQGFDGYTF. CDR3 in DNA: TGTGCCAGCAGCGTAGGAGGACAGGGGTTTGATGGCTACACCTTC.

V is TRBV5-4 and J is TRBJ2-6; 9 bases are a match to TRBD2. In germline, CDR1 is SGHNT, CDR2 YYREEE (reference sequence). With 4 bases clipped from V and 0 bases from J, the junction kept 5 bases outside the gene matches. The CDR3 consists of 17 residues. The CDR3 bases are TGTGCCAGCAGCCCAGGGACTAGCCGCTCTGGGGCCAACGTCCTGACTTTC. As protein: CASSPGTSRSGANVLTF.